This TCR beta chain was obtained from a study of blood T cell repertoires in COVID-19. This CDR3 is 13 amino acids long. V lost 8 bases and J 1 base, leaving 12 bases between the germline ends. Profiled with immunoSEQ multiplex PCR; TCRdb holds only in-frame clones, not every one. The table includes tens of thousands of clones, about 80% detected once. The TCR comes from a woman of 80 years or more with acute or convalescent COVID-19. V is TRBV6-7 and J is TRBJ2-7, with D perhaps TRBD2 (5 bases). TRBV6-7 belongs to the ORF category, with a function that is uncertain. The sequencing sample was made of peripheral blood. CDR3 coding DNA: TGTGCCAGCTCAAGAGCGGTTTCCTACGAGCAGTACTTC. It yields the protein CASSRAVSYEQYF.